This T cell receptor beta chain is drawn from a study of spatial heterogeneity in lung cancer. This clonotype was counted ten times or more. TCRdb reprocessed the 5' RACE reads with MiXCR, giving one entry per CDR3 protein. The repertoire holds under 20,000 distinct CDR3 sequences, with 19% as singletons. The CDR3 sequence is 13 residues long. Germline CDR1 SNHLY, CDR2 FYNNEI. V dropped 7 bases and J dropped 4 bases, with 11 bases sitting between them. This sample's time point: blood at routine non-recurrence follow-up after resection. Sample: PBMCs, taken at follow-up. The chain links TRBV2 to TRBJ2-1; D is uncertain. The TCR comes from a male donor with early-stage non-small cell lung cancer. The CDR3 DNA sequence: TGTGCCAGCACCGAACCGGGTTACAATGAGCAGTTCTTC. This encodes CASTEPGYNEQFF.